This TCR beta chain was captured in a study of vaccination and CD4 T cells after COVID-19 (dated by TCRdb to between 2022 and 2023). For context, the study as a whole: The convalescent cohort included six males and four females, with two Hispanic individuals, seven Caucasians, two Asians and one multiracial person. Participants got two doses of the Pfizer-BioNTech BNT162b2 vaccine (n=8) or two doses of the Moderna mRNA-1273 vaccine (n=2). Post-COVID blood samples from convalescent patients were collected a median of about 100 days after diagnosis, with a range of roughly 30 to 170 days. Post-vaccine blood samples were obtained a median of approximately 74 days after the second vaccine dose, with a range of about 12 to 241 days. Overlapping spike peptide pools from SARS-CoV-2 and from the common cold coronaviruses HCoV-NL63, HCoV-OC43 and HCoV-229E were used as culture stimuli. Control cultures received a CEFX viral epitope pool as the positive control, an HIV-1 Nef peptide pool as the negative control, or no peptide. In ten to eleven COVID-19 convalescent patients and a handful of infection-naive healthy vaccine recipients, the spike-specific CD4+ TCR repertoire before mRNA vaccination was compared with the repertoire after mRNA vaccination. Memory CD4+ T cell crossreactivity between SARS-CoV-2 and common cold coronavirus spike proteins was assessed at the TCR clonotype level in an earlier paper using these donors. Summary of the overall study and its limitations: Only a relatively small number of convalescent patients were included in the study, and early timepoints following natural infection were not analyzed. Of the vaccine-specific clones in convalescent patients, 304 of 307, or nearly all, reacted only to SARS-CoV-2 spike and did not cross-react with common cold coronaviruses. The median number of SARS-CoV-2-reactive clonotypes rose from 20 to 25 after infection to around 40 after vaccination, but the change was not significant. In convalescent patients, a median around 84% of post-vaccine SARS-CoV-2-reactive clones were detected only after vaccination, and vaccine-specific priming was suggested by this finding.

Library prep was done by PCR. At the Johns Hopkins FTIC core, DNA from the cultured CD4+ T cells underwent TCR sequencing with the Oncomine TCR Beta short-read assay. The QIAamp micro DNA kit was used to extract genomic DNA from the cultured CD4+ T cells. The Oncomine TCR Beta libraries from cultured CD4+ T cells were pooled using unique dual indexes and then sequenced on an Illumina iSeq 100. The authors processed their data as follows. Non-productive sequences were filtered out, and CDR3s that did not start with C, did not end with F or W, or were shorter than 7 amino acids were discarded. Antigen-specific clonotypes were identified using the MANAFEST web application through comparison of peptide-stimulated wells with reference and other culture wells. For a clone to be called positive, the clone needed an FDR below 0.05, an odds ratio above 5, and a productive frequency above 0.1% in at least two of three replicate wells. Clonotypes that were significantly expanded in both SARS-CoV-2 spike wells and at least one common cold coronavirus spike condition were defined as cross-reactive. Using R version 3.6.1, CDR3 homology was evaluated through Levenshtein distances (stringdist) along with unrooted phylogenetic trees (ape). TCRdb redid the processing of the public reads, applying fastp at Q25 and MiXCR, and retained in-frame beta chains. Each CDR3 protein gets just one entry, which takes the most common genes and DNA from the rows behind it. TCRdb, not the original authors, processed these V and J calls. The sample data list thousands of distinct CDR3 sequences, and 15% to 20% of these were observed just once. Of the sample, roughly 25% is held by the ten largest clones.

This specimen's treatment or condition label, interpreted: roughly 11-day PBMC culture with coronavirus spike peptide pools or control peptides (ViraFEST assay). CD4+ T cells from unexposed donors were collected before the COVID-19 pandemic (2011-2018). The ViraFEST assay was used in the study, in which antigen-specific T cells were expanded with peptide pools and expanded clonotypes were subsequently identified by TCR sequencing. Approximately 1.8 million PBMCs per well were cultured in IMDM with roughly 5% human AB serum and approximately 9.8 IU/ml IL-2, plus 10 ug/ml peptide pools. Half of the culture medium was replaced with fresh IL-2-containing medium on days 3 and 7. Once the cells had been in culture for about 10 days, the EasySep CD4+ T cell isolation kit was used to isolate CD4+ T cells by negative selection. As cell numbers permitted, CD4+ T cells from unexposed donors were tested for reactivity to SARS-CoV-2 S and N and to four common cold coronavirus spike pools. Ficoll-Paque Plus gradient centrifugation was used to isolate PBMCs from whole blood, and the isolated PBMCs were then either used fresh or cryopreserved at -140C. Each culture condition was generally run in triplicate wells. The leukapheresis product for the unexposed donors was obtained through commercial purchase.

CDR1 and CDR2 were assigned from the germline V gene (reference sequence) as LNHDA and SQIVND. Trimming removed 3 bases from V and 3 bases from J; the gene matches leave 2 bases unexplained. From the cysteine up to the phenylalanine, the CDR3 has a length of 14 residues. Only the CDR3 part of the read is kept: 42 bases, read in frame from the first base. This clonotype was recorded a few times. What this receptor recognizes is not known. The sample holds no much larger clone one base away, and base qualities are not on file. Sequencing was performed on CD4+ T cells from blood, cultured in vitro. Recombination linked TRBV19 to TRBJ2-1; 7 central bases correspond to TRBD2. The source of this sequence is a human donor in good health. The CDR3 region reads CASSMAGVYNEQFF. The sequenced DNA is TGTGCCAGTAGTATGGCGGGGGTCTACAATGAGCAGTTCTTC.